This entry lists 18 T cell receptor beta chains sequenced from one sample in a study of T-cell reconstitution after alpha-beta-depleted transplantation in children. Preparation of the TCRbeta library used unique molecular identifiers. TCRdb analysed the PCR reads with MiXCR anew, one entry per CDR3 protein. The profile covers nearly 200,000 distinct CDR3 sequences, with roughly 6% appearing a single time and roughly 4.8% taken by the ten largest. The source material was PBMCs, sampled before TCRalphabeta/CD19-depleted stem cell transplant. The receptors come from a girl under two years old with combined immunodeficiency, due to receive a stem cell transplant.

In its sample, this clonotype was seen a few times. In DNA, the CDR3 is TGTGCCAGCAGCACGATGACAGGGGCAACTGAAGCTTTCTTT. Protein product: CASSTMTGATEAFF. The chain uses TRBV5-8 and TRBJ1-1, with 8 bases identical to TRBD1. Germline V gene sequence: CDR1 SGHTS, CDR2 YDEGEE. The CDR3 has 14 residues. Unmatched junction bases numbered 7, after V lost 4 bases and J lost 5 bases. Variable domain in full (rest from reference TRBV5-8 and TRBJ1-1): EAGVTQSPTHLIKTRGQQATLRCSPISGHTSVYWYQQALGLGLQFLLWYDEGEERNRGNFPPRFSGRQFPNYSSELNVNALELEDSALYLCASSTMTGATEAFFGQGTRLTVV.

The chain employs TRBV5-1 and TRBJ1-5; possible D gene TRBD1, 5 bases. The CDR3 is 14 residues long. V lost 0 bases and J 9 bases, leaving 13 bases between the germline ends. The germline gives CDR1 SGHRS, CDR2 YFSETQ. The CDR3 nucleotides read TGCGCCAGCAGCTTGGACCCTGACAGCCCGCCCCAGCATTTT. Translated: CASSLDPDSPPQHF.

The chain carries TRBV15 and TRBJ1-2; D not resolved. This CDR3 is 13 amino acids long. From germline, CDR1 is LNHNV and CDR2 YYDKDF (reference sequence). Trimming removed 5 bases at V and 4 bases at J, with 11 bases between. CDR3 sequence reads: CATSVLPAYGYTF. As DNA, the CDR3 is TGTGCCACCAGCGTTCTACCAGCCTATGGCTACACCTTC.

The sample holds many counts of this clonotype. This chain joins TRBV12-3 or TRBV12-4 and TRBJ2-1; no clear D. V shed 5 bases and J shed 8 bases, with 19 bases lying between them. This CDR3 is built from 15 residues. CDR3 in DNA: TGTGCCAGCAGTCCCCTGCCGGCCTTAGGGCATGAGCAGTTCTTC. Amino acids: CASSPLPALGHEQFF.

This clonotype appeared many times. The V call is TRBV27, the J call TRBJ2-7; D gene ambiguous. This CDR3 region has 12 residues. CDR1 is MNHEY and CDR2 is SMNVEV in the germline V gene (reference sequence). The V gene lost 5 bases and the J gene lost 6 bases, with 11 bases spanning the gap. The CDR3 here is CASSPPSREQYF. CDR3 DNA: TGTGCCAGCAGTCCTCCTTCCCGCGAGCAGTACTTC.

This clonotype was found many times. The V call is TRBV6-5, the J call TRBJ2-1; 9 nucleotides agree with TRBD1. The CDR3 has 18 amino acids. V gave up 6 bases and J gave up 3 bases; unmatched junction bases: 15. Germline V gene lookup returns CDR1 MNHEY and CDR2 SVGAGI. CDR3 sequence reads: CASSPTGTGIDHYNEQFF. In DNA, the CDR3 is TGTGCCAGCAGCCCCACCGGGACAGGGATCGACCACTACAATGAGCAGTTCTTC.

This clonotype was seen ten or more times. This chain connects TRBV5-5 to TRBJ2-5; a possible D gene is TRBD2 (6 bases). CDR3 length equals 15 residues. V lost 3 bases and J 1 base, leaving 13 bases between the germline ends. Looked up from germline, CDR1 is SGHKS and CDR2 is YYEKEE (reference sequence). The CDR3 loop is CASSWGDLSQETQYF. DNA for the CDR3: TGTGCCAGCAGCTGGGGGGACCTTTCCCAAGAGACCCAGTACTTC.

This clonotype was recorded many times. The V gene is TRBV20-1, the J gene TRBJ2-1; 8 bases are a match to TRBD1. Germline loops: CDR1 DFQATT, CDR2 SNEGSKA (reference sequence). J gave up 7 bases and V 8 bases, and 13 bases lay outside the gene matches. This CDR3 is built from 14 residues. CDR3 in amino acids: CSLPRTGSSNEQFF. The CDR3 nucleotides read TGCAGTTTACCCCGGACAGGGTCGAGTAATGAGCAGTTCTTC.

This clonotype was counted ten times or more. The rearrangement links TRBV19 to TRBJ2-1; 11 nucleotides match TRBD2. Looked up from germline, CDR1 is LNHDA and CDR2 is SQIVND (reference sequence). The length of the CDR3 is 15 residues. J was trimmed by 5 bases and V by 7 bases; bases with no gene match: 7. The CDR3 DNA follows: TGTGCCAGTAACTTACTAGCGGGAGACGACAATGAGCAGTTCTTC. This sequence encodes CASNLLAGDDNEQFF.

Many counts were recorded for this clonotype. This rearrangement joins TRBV9 to TRBJ1-2; TRBD1 is a possible D gene (5 bases). This CDR3 region has 13 residues. The V gene's germline CDR1 is SGDLS and CDR2 YYNGEE. V dropped 1 base and J dropped 3 bases, with 7 bases sitting between them. CDR3: CASSVTRDYGYTF. CDR3 in DNA: TGTGCCAGCAGCGTAACCAGGGACTATGGCTACACCTTC.

This clonotype was observed many times. The chain has TRBV4-3 and TRBJ1-5, with D perhaps matching TRBD1 (5 bases). The CDR3 is 15 amino acids. V lost 1 base, J lost 5 bases, and 12 bases lay in between. Germline lookup yields CDR1 LGHNA and CDR2 YSLEER. The CDR3 DNA is TGCGCCAGCAGCCAAGTAACCGGGGGTGATCAGCCCCAGCATTTT. This codes for CASSQVTGGDQPQHF.

This clonotype was picked up many times. J is TRBJ1-1 and V is TRBV10-3, with TRBD1 as a possible D gene (5 bases). This CDR3 has 14 amino acids. V shed 6 bases and J shed 0 bases, with 11 bases lying between them. Germline V CDR1 and CDR2: ENHRY, SYGVKD. CDR3 sequence (DNA): TGTGCCATCAGGGGCTTGGGGCTGAACACTGAAGCTTTCTTT. Translation: CAIRGLGLNTEAFF.

This clonotype came up many times. The rearrangement joins TRBV9 to TRBJ2-1; 10 bases are shared with TRBD2. V shed 2 bases, J shed 7 bases, and the junction held 12 bases outside the gene matches. Per the germline V gene, CDR1 is SGDLS and CDR2 is YYNGEE. This CDR3 is built from 17 residues. CDR3 residues: CASSVGVASGSLNEQFF. The CDR3 DNA reads TGTGCCAGCAGCGTGGGGGTTGCTAGCGGGAGTTTGAATGAGCAGTTCTTC.

This clonotype was counted many times. The genes are TRBV7-2 and TRBJ2-3; D might be TRBD2 (6 bases). This CDR3 spans 15 amino acids. CDR1 and CDR2 (germline): SGHTA, FQGNSA. The V end lost 2 bases, the J end lost 2 bases, and 11 bases lay between the germline ends. CDR3 in DNA: TGTGCCAGCAGCTTACAGCGGGCCTTCACAGATACGCAGTATTTT. It translates to CASSLQRAFTDTQYF.

This clonotype occurred many times. The CDR3 here is CSFMPGQGAEEQYF. CDR3 nucleotides: TGCAGTTTCATGCCCGGACAGGGGGCAGAGGAGCAGTACTTC. The chain is built from TRBV20-1 and TRBJ2-7, with 11 positions matching TRBD1. The CDR3 totals 14 residues. Trimming cost V 8 bases and J 7 bases; bases outside gene matches: 13. Germline-derived CDR1 and CDR2 are DFQATT and SNEGSKA (reference sequence).

This clonotype showed up many times. CDR3 DNA: TGTGCCAGCAGTTTATCGGAGAATGGGGAGACCCAGTACTTC. It specifies CASSLSENGETQYF. The gene calls are TRBV12-3 or TRBV12-4 and TRBJ2-5, with D unresolved. The CDR3 spans 14 residues. With 2 bases removed from V and 5 bases from J, the gap between germline ends came to 12 bases.

This clonotype was seen at least ten times. The V call is TRBV15, the J call TRBJ2-5; maybe TRBD2 (5 bases). V gave up 2 bases and J gave up 2 bases, with 15 bases separating them. Germline V gene data show CDR1 as LNHNV and CDR2 as YYDKDF (reference sequence). This CDR3 is 16 amino acids long. CDR3 sequence reads: CATSRKKQLVQETQYF. Written as DNA, the CDR3 is TGTGCCACCAGCAGAAAAAAACAACTAGTTCAAGAGACCCAGTACTTC. Full variable domain (missing parts from reference TRBV15 and TRBJ2-5): DAMVIQNPRYQVTQFGKPVTLSCSQTLNHNVMYWYQQKSSQAPKLLFHYYDKDFNNEADTPDNFQSRRPNTSFCFLDIRSPGLGDTAMYLCATSRKKQLVQETQYFGPGTRLLVL.

This clonotype appeared many times. The chain has TRBV27 and TRBJ2-7, with TRBD2 identical over 13 bases. The CDR3 consists of 15 residues. The V gene's germline CDR1 is MNHEY and CDR2 SMNVEV (reference sequence). After removal of 5 bases from V and 2 bases from J, the junction contained 3 bases not matched to a gene. In DNA, the CDR3 is TGTGCCAGCAGTCTCGGGACTAGCGGGACCTACGAGCAGTACTTC. Translated: CASSLGTSGTYEQYF.